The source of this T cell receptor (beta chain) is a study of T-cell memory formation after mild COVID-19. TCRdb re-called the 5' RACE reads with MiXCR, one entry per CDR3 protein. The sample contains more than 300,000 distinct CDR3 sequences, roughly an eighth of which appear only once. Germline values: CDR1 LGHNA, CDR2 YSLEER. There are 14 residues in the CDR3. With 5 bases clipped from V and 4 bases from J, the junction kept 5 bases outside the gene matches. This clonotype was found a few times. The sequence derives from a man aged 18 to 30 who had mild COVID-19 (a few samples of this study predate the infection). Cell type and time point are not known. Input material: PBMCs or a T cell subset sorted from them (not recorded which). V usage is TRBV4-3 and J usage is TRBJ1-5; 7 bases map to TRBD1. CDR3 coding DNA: TGCGCCAGCAGCACCCGGACAGGAAATCAGCCCCAGCATTTT. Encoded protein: CASSTRTGNQPQHF.